A single TCR beta chain is shown here with its context. Antigen specificity is unknown. The CDR3 spans 14 residues. The germline gives CDR1 KGHSH, CDR2 LQKENI. V lost 3 bases and J lost 1, with 9 bases in between. This record comes from a study of OX40 agonist ivuxolimab in advanced cancers. Study information: Ivuxolimab was administered intravenously to patients at 0.01 to 10 mg/kg every 2 weeks.

Study-level results: With doses of 0.1 to 3.0 mg/kg, CD4+ and CD8+ blood T cells had undergone clonal expansion by week 6.

Profiling relied on immunoSEQ multiplex PCR, and the TCRdb table lists in-frame clones only, not all of them. The sample records about 36,000 clones, about nine tenths being singletons. The source material was CD4+ or CD8+ T cells sorted from blood, sampled in a trial of the OX40 agonist ivuxolimab. V is TRBV18 and J is TRBJ1-1, with D unclear. The sequence came from an adult with an advanced solid tumor such as melanoma, head and neck, liver or kidney cancer. In DNA form, the CDR3 reads TGTGCCAGCTCACCCGGGAACTCGAACACTGAAGCTTTCTTT. It is translated as CASSPGNSNTEAFF.